The rows below give T cell receptor beta chains drawn from one sample of a study of cytomegalovirus exposure and HLA in healthy donors. Repertoires were generated with immunoSEQ multiplex PCR, while TCRdb's copy carries only in-frame clones and drops some. The sample yields 75,000 to 95,000 clones, roughly 86% seen once. Specimen: PBMCs. The receptors were gathered from a woman aged 18-30 years in good health and CMV-seropositive. Each CDR3 is given with its conserved first and last residue. The D gene is left open where the match is weak. For some rows the clone size is stated as once, few or many, or as a class when expanded; others skip it.

d_call j_call v_call clone_size cdr3_nt cdr3_aa
- TRBJ1-1 TRBV19 - TGTGCCAGCCGCTTCGGGGGCGGGGGCACTGAAGCTTTCTTT CASRFGGGGTEAFF
- TRBJ2-5 TRBV7-2 - TGTGCCAGCAGTCGCCAAGAGACCCAGTACTTC CASSRQETQYF
- TRBJ1-1 TRBV18 - TGTGCCAGCTCCCCCCTGAGGGGGAGGGGATTGAACACTGAAGCTTTCTTT CASSPLRGRGLNTEAFF
- TRBJ2-1 TRBV6-1 few TGTGCCAGCAGTGAAGCGGGAGGGGGGTCCTACAATGAGCAGTTCTTC CASSEAGGGSYNEQFF
- TRBJ2-5 TRBV25-1 few TGTGCCAGCAGTGAATATCTAAGGGCGGGCCAAGAGACCCAGTACTTC CASSEYLRAGQETQYF
- TRBJ1-5 TRBV4-1 - TGCGCCAGCAGTAGGAGTAGCAATCAGCCCCAGCATTTT CASSRSSNQPQHF
TRBD1 TRBJ2-7 TRBV25-1 few TGTGCCAGCAGTGGGACAGGGGGACCCTACGAGCAGTACTTC CASSGTGGPYEQYF
- TRBJ2-3 TRBV25-1 - TGTGCCAGCAGTGAACCGGCCCGGGACTCCTACACAGATACGCAGTATTTT CASSEPARDSYTDTQYF
- TRBJ2-1 TRBV19 - TGTGCCAGTAGTATAGCAGGGGATGAGCAGTTCTTC CASSIAGDEQFF
TRBD1 TRBJ2-1 TRBV6-1 once TGTGCCAGCGTCGATTTCGACAGGGCCAGCAATGAGCAGTTCTTC CASVDFDRASNEQFF
TRBD1 TRBJ2-3 TRBV28 - TGTGCCAGCAGTGGGTGGGGACAGGGCACAGATACGCAGTATTTT CASSGWGQGTDTQYF
- TRBJ2-5 TRBV5-1 - TGCGCCAGCAGCTTGGGGGACAACGGGGGGGAGACCCAGTACTTC CASSLGDNGGETQYF
- TRBJ2-3 TRBV5-1 many TGCGCCAGCAGCTCACAGGTGCTCTTTGCAGATACGCAGTATTTT CASSSQVLFADTQYF
- TRBJ2-3 TRBV20-1 - TGTCGCGGGGCTAGCACAGATACGCAGTATTTT CRGASTDTQYF
- TRBJ2-5 TRBV2 once TGTGCCAGCAGACTAAACCCCCTAGTACAAGAGACCCAGTACTTC CASRLNPLVQETQYF
TRBD1 TRBJ1-1 TRBV10-3 - TGTGCCATCAGTGGGACAGGGAACACTGAAGCTTTCTTT CAISGTGNTEAFF
- TRBJ1-4 TRBV11-2 - TGTGCCAGCAGAAAGGGGGCAACTAATGAAAAACTGTTTTTT CASRKGATNEKLFF
- TRBJ2-7 TRBV5-4 - TGTGCCAGCAGCTTGGCCGGTCTGAGTAACCCCTACGAGCAGTACTTC CASSLAGLSNPYEQYF
- TRBJ1-2 TRBV28 - TGTGCCAGCAGTTTACAGGGTATGAGTCGAAAGGCTAACTATGGCTACACCTTC CASSLQGMSRKANYGYTF
- TRBJ2-7 TRBV10-3 - TGTGCCATCAGTGAGCAACAGGACGAGCAGTACTTC CAISEQQDEQYF
- TRBJ2-4 TRBV29-1 few TGCAGCGTTGAAGATAGCATTCAGTACTTC CSVEDSIQYF
TRBD1 TRBJ2-7 TRBV7-8 - TGTGCCAGCAGCCCCGGGACAGGGGGATTCTACGAGCAGTACTTC CASSPGTGGFYEQYF
TRBD2 TRBJ2-7 TRBV28 - TGTGCCAGCAGTTCTTGGACTAGCTCCGGCTACGAGCAGTACTTC CASSSWTSSGYEQYF
TRBD1 TRBJ1-1 TRBV4-2 - TGTGCCAGCAGCCAAGATCCGGGGGACAGGGGGCCTCCCAGGGCTTTCTTT CASSQDPGDRGPPRAFF
- TRBJ2-2 TRBV5-4 - TGTGCCAGCAGCCCGCGGGGTAGCGGGTCACTCAGGGGCGGGGAGCTGTTTTTT CASSPRGSGSLRGGELFF
TRBD1 TRBJ2-1 TRBV7-9 - TGTGCCAGCAGCACTCGACAGGGGATACGCTGGGATGAGCAGTTCTTC CASSTRQGIRWDEQFF
- TRBJ2-1 TRBV18 - TGTGCCAGCTCACCGATTAAGGGGCCCTTGTCTGATGAGCAGTTCTTC CASSPIKGPLSDEQFF
TRBD1 TRBJ2-7 TRBV5-6 few TGTGCCAGCAGCACGGACTGGACAGGGGTGAACGAGCAGTACTTC CASSTDWTGVNEQYF
TRBD2 TRBJ2-1 TRBV4-1 - TGCGCCAGCAGCCAAGATCAGCTAGCGGGGGACAATGAGCAGTTCTTC CASSQDQLAGDNEQFF
TRBD2 TRBJ2-3 TRBV6-1 once TGTGCCAGCAGTGTACCGGGACTAGCGTACACAGATACGCAGTATTTT CASSVPGLAYTDTQYF
- TRBJ2-1 TRBV12-5 - TGTGCTAGTGCTTTGGCCGTAGCGGACTCCTACAATGAGCAGTTCTTC CASALAVADSYNEQFF
TRBD2 TRBJ2-7 TRBV7-7 - TGTGCTAGCAGCTCATGTCTGTGCGGGGGGGTTCTCTACGAGCAGTACTTC CASSSCLCGGVLYEQYF
TRBD2 TRBJ2-3 TRBV6-5 - TGTGCCAGCAAAGCGGGGGCTAGCACAGATACGCAGTATTTT CASKAGASTDTQYF
- TRBJ1-2 TRBV15 - TGTGCCACCAGCAGAGATCAGTTTGGCTACACCTTC CATSRDQFGYTF
TRBD1 TRBJ2-5 TRBV7-2 - TGTGCCAGCAGCTTAGGGACAGGGGTTCTTTCGTCCCAGTACTTC CASSLGTGVLSSQYF
TRBD1 TRBJ1-1 TRBV18 - TGTGCCAGCGTCGACAGGGAGAACACTGAAGCTTTCTTT CASVDRENTEAFF
- TRBJ2-3 TRBV5-6 - TGTGCCAGCAGTAACCGGGGTAGTACAGATACGCAGTATTTT CASSNRGSTDTQYF
TRBD1 TRBJ2-2 TRBV7-8 - TGTGCCAGCAAGATTGACAGGGGGCTCGCCAGAAACACCGGGGAGCTGTTTTTT CASKIDRGLARNTGELFF
- TRBJ1-5 TRBV5-1 - TGCGCCAGCAGCTTGGTGGGGGCCGCTTATCAGCCCCAGCATTTT CASSLVGAAYQPQHF
- TRBJ1-2 TRBV6-5 - TGTGCCAGCAGTTCTAGAGTTATGCATGGCTACACCTTC CASSSRVMHGYTF
- TRBJ2-7 TRBV7-9 - TGTGCCAGCAGCTTAGGGCTCGGGGTTTACGAGCAGTACTTC CASSLGLGVYEQYF
TRBD1 TRBJ2-1 TRBV10-3 - TGTGCCATCAGTTATTCCGGGACAGGGGATTACAATGAGCAGTTCTTC CAISYSGTGDYNEQFF
TRBD2 TRBJ2-1 TRBV30 - TGTGCCTGGAGTAAGAGCGGGAGAAGTGAGCAGTTCTTC CAWSKSGRSEQFF